The rows below give T cell receptor beta chains drawn from one sample of a study of T cells in Graves' hyperthyroidism and ophthalmopathy. TCRdb analysed the multiplex PCR reads with MiXCR anew, one entry per CDR3 protein. The table includes some 560,000 distinct CDR3 sequences, 12% to 15% detected once. The sequenced material came from blood. These receptors originate from a woman aged 40 to 50 with Graves' hyperthyroidism. Both conserved end residues are part of each CDR3. The D gene is left open where the match is weak. Clone size, where shown, is once, few, many, or a class for clones that have expanded.

CDR3 protein,CDR3 DNA,V gene,J gene,D gene,clone size
CASSETGIYEQYF,TGTGCCAGCAGTGAAACAGGGATCTACGAGCAGTACTTC,TRBV2,TRBJ2-7,NA,many
CSAYVSDYEQYF,TGCAGTGCGTATGTATCGGACTACGAGCAGTACTTC,TRBV20-1,TRBJ2-7,NA,NA
CSVGTGRETQYF,TGCAGCGTTGGGACAGGGAGGGAGACCCAGTACTTC,TRBV29-1,TRBJ2-5,TRBD1,NA
CASSQADSGANVLTF,TGCGCCAGCAGCCAAGCAGACTCTGGGGCCAACGTCCTGACTTTC,TRBV4-1,TRBJ2-6,NA,NA
CASRKTGNTGELFF,TGTGCCAGCAGGAAGACAGGGAACACCGGGGAGCTGTTTTTT,TRBV6-2/TRBV6-3,TRBJ2-2,NA,many
CATLRGGADTEAFF,TGTGCCACCCTCCGAGGGGGCGCGGACACTGAAGCTTTCTTT,TRBV19,TRBJ1-1,TRBD1,NA
CASSLGDSSYEQYF,TGTGCCAGCAGCTTAGGGGACAGTTCCTACGAGCAGTACTTC,TRBV5-1,TRBJ2-7,TRBD1,many
CASKKQGKAYEEKLFF,TGTGCCAGCAAGAAACAGGGGAAGGCTTATGAAGAAAAACTGTTTTTT,TRBV28,TRBJ1-4,TRBD1,many
CAITSDSNQPQHF,TGTGCCATCACCTCTGACAGCAATCAGCCCCAGCATTTT,TRBV10-3,TRBJ1-5,NA,NA
CAWSVPGAYEQYF,TGTGCCTGGAGTGTACCTGGGGCTTACGAGCAGTACTTC,TRBV30,TRBJ2-7,NA,few
CASRGGLEQFF,TGTGCCAGCCGCGGGGGACTAGAGCAGTTCTTC,TRBV6-1,TRBJ2-1,TRBD2,NA
CASSSVNTIYF,TGTGCCAGCAGCTCCGTAAACACCATATATTTT,TRBV11-2,TRBJ1-3,NA,many
CASSILTGTGADREKLFF,TGTGCCAGTAGTATACTGACCGGGACAGGGGCGGACAGAGAAAAACTGTTTTTT,TRBV19,TRBJ1-4,TRBD1,NA
CASSPGLRLSTRNTIYF,TGTGCCAGCAGTCCTGGACTGCGTCTTTCTACGAGAAACACCATATATTTT,TRBV27,TRBJ1-3,NA,few
CASSPRGTGYGYTF,TGTGCCAGCAGCCCGCGGGGGACAGGCTATGGCTACACCTTC,TRBV3-1,TRBJ1-2,TRBD1,many
CASSLPQLRGGAYNEQFF,TGTGCCAGCAGCTTACCACAGTTAAGAGGGGGCGCCTACAATGAGCAGTTCTTC,TRBV11-3,TRBJ2-1,TRBD1,many
CASSLGSWTDNYGYTF,TGCGCCAGCAGCTTGGGAAGCTGGACAGACAACTATGGCTACACCTTC,TRBV5-1,TRBJ1-2,NA,few
CASSLAGSASYEQYF,TGTGCCAGCAGCTTGGCCGGGTCGGCTTCCTACGAGCAGTACTTC,TRBV5-5,TRBJ2-7,NA,many
CASSFGSPTYEQYF,TGTGCCAGCAGCTTCGGGAGCCCCACCTACGAGCAGTACTTC,TRBV11-2,TRBJ2-7,NA,many
CASSLLDRVYEQYF,TGTGCCAGCAGTTTATTGGACAGGGTATACGAGCAGTACTTC,TRBV27,TRBJ2-7,TRBD1,many
CASSGRPLEETQYF,TGTGCCAGCAGTGGGCGACCGTTAGAAGAGACCCAGTACTTC,TRBV6-1,TRBJ2-5,NA,many
CASRQFLAGEAQYF,TGTGCCAGCAGACAGTTCCTAGCGGGAGAGGCGCAGTATTTT,TRBV4-2,TRBJ2-3,TRBD2,few
CAWSVPGAGANVLTF,TGTGCCTGGAGTGTCCCGGGGGCTGGGGCCAACGTCCTGACTTTC,TRBV30,TRBJ2-6,NA,NA
CASSFPEGGSEAFF,TGTGCCAGCAGCTTCCCGGAGGGGGGCAGTGAAGCTTTCTTT,TRBV7-9,TRBJ1-1,NA,few
CAIMTDQNGYTF,TGTGCCATCATGACGGACCAGAATGGCTACACCTTC,TRBV10-3,TRBJ1-2,NA,few
CASSDRDDLGYTF,TGTGCCAGCAGTGACCGGGACGACCTTGGCTACACCTTC,TRBV2,TRBJ1-2,NA,many
CASSYHGKNTEAFF,TGTGCCAGCAGTTATCACGGCAAGAACACTGAAGCTTTCTTT,TRBV6-5,TRBJ1-1,NA,many
CATLLGDNYGYTF,TGTGCCACCTTACTGGGAGATAACTATGGCTACACCTTC,TRBV10-3,TRBJ1-2,NA,many
CASSPAGTSDPEQYF,TGTGCCAGCAGCCCGGCCGGGACTAGCGACCCGGAACAGTACTTC,TRBV3-1,TRBJ2-7,TRBD2,many
CASSLAGQGYEQYF,TGTGCCAGCAGCTTAGCCGGCCAAGGGTACGAGCAGTACTTC,TRBV11-2,TRBJ2-7,NA,many
CATLPGLSSYEQYF,TGTGCCACCCTTCCGGGCCTTTCCTCTTACGAGCAGTACTTC,TRBV28,TRBJ2-7,NA,many
CASKTDRDTEAFF,TGTGCCAGCAAGACGGATCGGGACACTGAAGCTTTCTTT,TRBV6-1,TRBJ1-1,NA,few
CASSSPRDRGYEQYF,TGTGCCAGCAGTTCCCCCCGGGACAGGGGTTACGAGCAGTACTTC,TRBV27,TRBJ2-7,TRBD1,many
CASSSGHTEAFF,TGTGCCAGCAGCTCAGGTCACACTGAAGCTTTCTTT,TRBV28,TRBJ1-1,NA,many
CASSRGTVGEKFF,TGTGCCAGTAGTAGAGGGACGGTCGGGGAGAAGTTCTTC,TRBV19,TRBJ2-1,NA,few
CASSQDRASGREGTQYF,TGTGCCAGCAGCCAAGACAGGGCTAGCGGGAGAGAAGGGACCCAGTACTTC,TRBV3-1,TRBJ2-5,TRBD2,few
CASSGDRVTEAFF,TGTGCCAGCAGCGGCGACAGGGTCACTGAAGCTTTCTTT,TRBV2,TRBJ1-1,TRBD1,many
CASSLPPVGSSNEQFF,TGTGCCAGCAGCTTACCCCCCGTGGGCAGTTCCAATGAGCAGTTCTTC,TRBV7-3,TRBJ2-1,NA,once
CASSGLASQETQYF,TGTGCCAGCAGCGGACTAGCGTCACAAGAGACCCAGTACTTC,TRBV2,TRBJ2-5,TRBD2,many
CASSVSGGAPNTGELFF,TGTGCCAGCAGCGTGTCTGGGGGGGCTCCTAACACCGGGGAGCTGTTTTTT,TRBV9,TRBJ2-2,NA,NA
CASSTEAGSTEAFF,TGTGCCAGCAGCACGGAGGCGGGGAGCACTGAAGCTTTCTTT,TRBV5-4,TRBJ1-1,NA,NA
CATSRDQSGTADYGYTF,TGTGCCACCAGCAGAGACCAATCCGGGACAGCTGACTATGGCTACACCTTC,TRBV15,TRBJ1-2,TRBD1,NA
CSATDRGRVEQFF,TGCAGTGCGACAGACAGGGGGCGGGTTGAGCAGTTCTTC,TRBV20-1,TRBJ2-1,TRBD1,NA
CASSAGTGTTYEQYF,TGTGCCAGCTCAGCCGGGACAGGGACCACCTACGAGCAGTACTTC,TRBV18,TRBJ2-7,TRBD1,many
CASSQGASGWRETQYF,TGTGCCAGCAGCCAAGGAGCTAGCGGGTGGAGGGAGACCCAGTACTTC,TRBV3-1,TRBJ2-5,TRBD2,many
CATSDLRDPDNEQFF,TGTGCCACCAGTGATTTGCGGGACCCAGACAATGAGCAGTTCTTC,TRBV24-1,TRBJ2-1,NA,NA
CASSFGAQDYGYTF,TGTGCCAGCAGTTTCGGGGCGCAGGACTATGGCTACACCTTC,TRBV28,TRBJ1-2,NA,many
CSIEDGFEGINNEQFF,TGCAGCATTGAAGATGGGTTTGAGGGCATAAACAATGAGCAGTTCTTC,TRBV29-1,TRBJ2-1,NA,NA
CASSSRERGSYEQYF,TGTGCCAGCAGCTCGCGGGAGAGGGGATCCTACGAGCAGTACTTC,TRBV7-8,TRBJ2-7,TRBD2,few
CASSGGMTGEDGCTF,TGTGCCAGCAGTGGAGGAATGACAGGGGAAGATGGATGCACCTTC,TRBV12-3/TRBV12-4,TRBJ1-2,TRBD1,NA
CASSYFTRDSLNTEAFF,TGTGCCAGCAGTTACTTCACCCGGGACAGCTTGAACACTGAAGCTTTCTTT,TRBV6-5,TRBJ1-1,TRBD1,few
CASSQEIAGSMYNEQFF,TGCGCCAGCAGCCAGGAGATAGCTGGGTCGATGTACAATGAGCAGTTCTTC,TRBV4-1,TRBJ2-1,NA,NA
CASSYGTSGFGNIQYF,TGTGCCAGCAGCTATGGGACTAGCGGGTTTGGGAACATTCAGTACTTC,TRBV7-2,TRBJ2-4,TRBD2,many
CSVEGPGSSGNTIYF,TGCAGCGTTGAAGGACCAGGGTCCTCTGGAAACACCATATATTTT,TRBV29-1,TRBJ1-3,NA,NA
CASSLWFKTGGILAGELFF,TGTGCCAGCAGTTTATGGTTCAAAACCGGAGGAATACTAGCCGGGGAGCTGTTTTTT,TRBV2,TRBJ2-2,NA,NA
CASSLPSPSSYNEQFF,TGCGCCAGCAGTTTGCCGAGTCCAAGCTCCTACAATGAGCAGTTCTTC,TRBV5-1,TRBJ2-1,NA,few
CASSQEAGQLNTEAFF,TGCGCCAGCAGCCAAGAAGCCGGACAGTTGAACACTGAAGCTTTCTTT,TRBV4-1,TRBJ1-1,NA,NA
CASSSIAGTTYEQYF,TGTGCCAGCAGCTCAATAGCGGGGACCACCTACGAGCAGTACTTC,TRBV7-9,TRBJ2-7,TRBD2,many
CASSQSANTEAFF,TGTGCCAGCAGCCAAAGTGCGAACACTGAAGCTTTCTTT,TRBV13,TRBJ1-1,NA,few
CASSQSARLGMNTEAFF,TGTGCCAGCAGCCAATCTGCTAGGTTAGGGATGAACACTGAAGCTTTCTTT,TRBV16,TRBJ1-1,NA,NA